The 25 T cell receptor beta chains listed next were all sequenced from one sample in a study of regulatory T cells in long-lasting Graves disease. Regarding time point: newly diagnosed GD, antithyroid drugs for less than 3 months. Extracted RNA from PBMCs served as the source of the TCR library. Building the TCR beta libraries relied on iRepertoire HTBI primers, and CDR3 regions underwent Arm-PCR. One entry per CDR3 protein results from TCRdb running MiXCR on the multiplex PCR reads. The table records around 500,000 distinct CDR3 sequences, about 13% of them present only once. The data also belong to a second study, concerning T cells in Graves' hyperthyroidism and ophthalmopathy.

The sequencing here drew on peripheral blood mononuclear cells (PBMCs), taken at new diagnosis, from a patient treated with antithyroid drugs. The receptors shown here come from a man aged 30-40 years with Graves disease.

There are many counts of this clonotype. The CDR3, as DNA: TGTGCCAGCCTAGGAACTAGCGGGGGGACTTACGAGCAGTACTTC. Translating it yields CASLGTSGGTYEQYF. The rearrangement uses TRBV18 and TRBJ2-7; 12 bases fit TRBD2. This CDR3 region has 15 residues. J gave up 4 bases and V 8 bases, and 9 bases lay outside the gene matches. The germline CDR1 and CDR2 sequences are KGHSH and LQKENI.

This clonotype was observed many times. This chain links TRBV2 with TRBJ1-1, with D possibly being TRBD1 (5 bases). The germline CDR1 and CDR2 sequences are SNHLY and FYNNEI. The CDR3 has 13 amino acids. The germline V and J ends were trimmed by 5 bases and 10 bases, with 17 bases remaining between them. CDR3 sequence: CASSNNPGLGAFF. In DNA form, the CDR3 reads TGTGCCAGCAGTAATAACCCAGGGCTCGGAGCTTTCTTT.

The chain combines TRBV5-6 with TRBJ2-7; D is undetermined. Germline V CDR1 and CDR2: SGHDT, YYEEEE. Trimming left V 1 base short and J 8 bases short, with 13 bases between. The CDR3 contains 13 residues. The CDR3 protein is CASSLLPDQKQYF. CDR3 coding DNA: TGTGCCAGCAGCTTGCTGCCCGACCAAAAGCAGTACTTC.

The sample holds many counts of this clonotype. CDR3 DNA: TGCAGCGGCGGACTAGCGGGAGCCGAGCAGTACTTC. It encodes CSGGLAGAEQYF. This chain joins TRBV29-1 and TRBJ2-7; 13 nucleotides agree with TRBD2. The J segment lost 6 bases and the V segment lost 7 bases, leaving 3 bases of the junction unmatched. The CDR3 has 12 residues. Per the germline V gene, CDR1 is SQVTM and CDR2 is ANQGSEA.

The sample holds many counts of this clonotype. Here the CDR3 reads CASSLGQGAMNTEAFF. Here the CDR3 DNA reads TGCGCCAGCAGCTTGGGGCAGGGGGCCATGAACACTGAAGCTTTCTTT. The chain carries TRBV5-1 and TRBJ1-1; 8 bases line up with TRBD1. The V segment lost 0 bases and the J segment 0 bases; nucleotides outside the gene matches: 4. Germline-derived CDR1 and CDR2 are SGHRS and YFSETQ. The CDR3 sequence is 16 residues long.

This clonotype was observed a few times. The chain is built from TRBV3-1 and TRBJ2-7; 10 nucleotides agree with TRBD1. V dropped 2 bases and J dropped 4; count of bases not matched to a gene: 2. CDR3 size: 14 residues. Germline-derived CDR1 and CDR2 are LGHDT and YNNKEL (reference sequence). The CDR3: CASSQRDRGYEQYF. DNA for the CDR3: TGTGCCAGCAGCCAAAGGGACAGGGGATACGAGCAGTACTTC.

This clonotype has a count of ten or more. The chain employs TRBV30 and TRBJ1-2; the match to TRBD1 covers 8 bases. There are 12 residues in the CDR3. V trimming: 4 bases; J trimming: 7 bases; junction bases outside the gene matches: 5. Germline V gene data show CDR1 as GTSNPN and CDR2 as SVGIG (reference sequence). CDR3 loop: CAWTGGWGGYTF. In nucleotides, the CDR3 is TGTGCCTGGACAGGGGGCTGGGGTGGCTACACCTTC.

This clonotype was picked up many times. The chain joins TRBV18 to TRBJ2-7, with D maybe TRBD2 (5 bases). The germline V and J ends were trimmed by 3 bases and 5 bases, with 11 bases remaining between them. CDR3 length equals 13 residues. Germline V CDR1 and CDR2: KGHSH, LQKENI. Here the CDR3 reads CASSPGVDDEQYF. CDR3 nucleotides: TGTGCCAGCTCACCCGGGGTGGACGACGAGCAGTACTTC.

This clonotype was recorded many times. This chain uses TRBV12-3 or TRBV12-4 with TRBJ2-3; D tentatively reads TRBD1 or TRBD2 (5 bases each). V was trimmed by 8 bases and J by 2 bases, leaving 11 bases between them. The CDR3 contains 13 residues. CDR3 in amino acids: CASLGENTDTQYF. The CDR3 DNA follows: TGTGCCAGCCTGGGGGAAAACACAGATACGCAGTATTTT.

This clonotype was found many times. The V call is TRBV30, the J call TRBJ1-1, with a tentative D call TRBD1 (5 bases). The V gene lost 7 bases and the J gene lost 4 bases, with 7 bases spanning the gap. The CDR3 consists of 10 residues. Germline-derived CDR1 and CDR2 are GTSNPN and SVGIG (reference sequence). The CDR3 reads CALGVTEAFF. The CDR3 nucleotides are TGTGCCTTAGGGGTCACTGAAGCTTTCTTT.

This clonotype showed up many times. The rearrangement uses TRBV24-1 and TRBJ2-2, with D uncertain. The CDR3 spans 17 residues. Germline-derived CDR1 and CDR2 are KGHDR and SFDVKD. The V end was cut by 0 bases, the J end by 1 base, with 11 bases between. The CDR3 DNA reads TGTGCCACCAGTGATTTGGACGACGCCAGGAACACCGGGGAGCTGTTTTTT. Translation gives CATSDLDDARNTGELFF.

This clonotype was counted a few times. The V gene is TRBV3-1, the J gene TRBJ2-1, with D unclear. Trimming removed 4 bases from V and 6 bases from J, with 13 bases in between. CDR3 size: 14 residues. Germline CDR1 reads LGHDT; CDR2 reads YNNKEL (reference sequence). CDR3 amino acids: CASSPPARPNEQFF. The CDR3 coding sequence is TGTGCCAGCAGCCCCCCCGCGCGGCCCAATGAGCAGTTCTTC.

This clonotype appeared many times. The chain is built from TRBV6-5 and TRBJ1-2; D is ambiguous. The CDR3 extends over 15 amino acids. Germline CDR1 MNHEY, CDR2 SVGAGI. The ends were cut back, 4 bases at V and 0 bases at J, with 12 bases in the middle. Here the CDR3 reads CASSSTVTANYGYTF. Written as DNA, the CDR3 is TGTGCCAGCAGTTCCACAGTAACGGCTAACTATGGCTACACCTTC.

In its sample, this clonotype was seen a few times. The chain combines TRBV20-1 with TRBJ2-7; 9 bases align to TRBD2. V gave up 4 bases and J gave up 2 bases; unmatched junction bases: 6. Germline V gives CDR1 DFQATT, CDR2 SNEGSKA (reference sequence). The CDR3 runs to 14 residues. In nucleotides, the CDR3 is TGCAGTGCTACATCTAGCGGGAACACCTACGAGCAGTACTTC. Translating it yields CSATSSGNTYEQYF.

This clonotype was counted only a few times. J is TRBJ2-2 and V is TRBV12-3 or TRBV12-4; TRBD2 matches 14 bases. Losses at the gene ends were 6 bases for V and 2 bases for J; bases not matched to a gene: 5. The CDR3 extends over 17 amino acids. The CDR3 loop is CASRPGLAGDNTGELFF. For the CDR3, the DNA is TGTGCCAGCAGGCCGGGACTAGCGGGGGATAACACCGGGGAGCTGTTTTTT.

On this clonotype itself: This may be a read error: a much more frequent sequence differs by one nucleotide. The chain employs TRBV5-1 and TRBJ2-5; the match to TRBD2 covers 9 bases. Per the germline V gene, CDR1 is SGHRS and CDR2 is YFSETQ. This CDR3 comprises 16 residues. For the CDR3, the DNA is TGCGCCAGCAACTTGGCGGCGGGAGGGGGCCAAGAGACCCAGTACTTC. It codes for CASNLAAGGGQETQYF.

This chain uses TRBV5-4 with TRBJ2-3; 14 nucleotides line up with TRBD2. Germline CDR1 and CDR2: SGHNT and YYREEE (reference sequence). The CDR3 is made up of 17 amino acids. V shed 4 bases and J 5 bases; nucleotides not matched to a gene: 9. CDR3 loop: CASSVETSGRARDTQYF. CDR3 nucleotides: TGTGCCAGCAGCGTGGAGACTAGCGGGAGGGCGCGAGATACGCAGTATTTT. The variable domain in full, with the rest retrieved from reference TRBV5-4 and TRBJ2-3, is ETGVTQSPTHLIKTRGQQVTLRCSSQSGHNTVSWYQQALGQGPQFIFQYYREEENGRGNFPPRFSGLQFPNYSSELNVNALELDDSALYLCASSVETSGRARDTQYFGPGTRLTVL.

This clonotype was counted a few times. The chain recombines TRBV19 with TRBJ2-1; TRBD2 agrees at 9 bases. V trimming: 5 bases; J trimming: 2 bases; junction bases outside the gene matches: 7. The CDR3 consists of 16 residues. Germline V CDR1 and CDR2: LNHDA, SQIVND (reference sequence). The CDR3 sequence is CASSSPGLAAYNEQFF. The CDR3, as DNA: TGTGCCAGTAGTTCACCGGGACTAGCAGCCTACAATGAGCAGTTCTTC.

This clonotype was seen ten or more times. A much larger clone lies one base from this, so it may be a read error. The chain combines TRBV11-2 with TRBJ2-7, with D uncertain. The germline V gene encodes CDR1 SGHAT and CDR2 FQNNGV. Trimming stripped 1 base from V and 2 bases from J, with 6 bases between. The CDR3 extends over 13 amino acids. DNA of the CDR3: TGTGCCAGCAGCTTAGGGCCAGCCTACGAGCAGTACTTC. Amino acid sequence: CASSLGPAYEQYF.

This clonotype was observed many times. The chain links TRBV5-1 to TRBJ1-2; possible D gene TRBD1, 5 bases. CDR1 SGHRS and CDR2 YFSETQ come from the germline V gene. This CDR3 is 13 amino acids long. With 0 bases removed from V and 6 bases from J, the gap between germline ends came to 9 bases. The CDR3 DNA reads TGCGCCAGCAGCTTGGAGGGGTTCGATGGCTACACCTTC. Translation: CASSLEGFDGYTF. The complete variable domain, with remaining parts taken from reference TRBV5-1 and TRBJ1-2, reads KAGVTQTPRYLIKTRGQQVTLSCSPISGHRSVSWYQQTPGQGLQFLFEYFSETQRNKGNFPGRFSGRQFSNSRSEMNVSTLELGDSALYLCASSLEGFDGYTFGSGTRLTVV.

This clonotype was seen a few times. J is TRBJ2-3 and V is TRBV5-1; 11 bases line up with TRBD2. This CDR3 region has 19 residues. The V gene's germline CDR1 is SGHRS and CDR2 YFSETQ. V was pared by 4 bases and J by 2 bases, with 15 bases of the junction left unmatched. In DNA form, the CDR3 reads TGCGCCAGCAGCCCTCTAGCGGGAGGAGGAATGAGGCACACAGATACGCAGTATTTT. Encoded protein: CASSPLAGGGMRHTDTQYF. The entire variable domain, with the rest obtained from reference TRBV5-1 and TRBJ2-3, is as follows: KAGVTQTPRYLIKTRGQQVTLSCSPISGHRSVSWYQQTPGQGLQFLFEYFSETQRNKGNFPGRFSGRQFSNSRSEMNVSTLELGDSALYLCASSPLAGGGMRHTDTQYFGPGTRLTVL.

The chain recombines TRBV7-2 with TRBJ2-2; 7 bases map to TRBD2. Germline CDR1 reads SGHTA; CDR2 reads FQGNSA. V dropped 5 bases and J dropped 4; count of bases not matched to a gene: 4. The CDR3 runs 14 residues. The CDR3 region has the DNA TGTGCCAGCAGCCACCCGGGGGGCACCGGGGAGCTGTTTTTT. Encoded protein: CASSHPGGTGELFF.

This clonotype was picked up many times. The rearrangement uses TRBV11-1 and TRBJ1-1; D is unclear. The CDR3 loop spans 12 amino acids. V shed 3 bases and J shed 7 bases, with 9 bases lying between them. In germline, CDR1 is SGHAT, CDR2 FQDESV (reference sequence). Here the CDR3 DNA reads TGTGCCAGCAGCTTTTCGTCGAGTGAAGCTTTCTTT. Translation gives CASSFSSSEAFF. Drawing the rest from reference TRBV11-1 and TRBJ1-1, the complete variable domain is EAEVAQSPRYKITEKSQAVAFWCDPISGHATLYWYRQILGQGPELLVQFQDESVVDDSQLPKDRFSAERLKGVDSTLKIQPAELGDSAMYLCASSFSSSEAFFGQGTRLTVV.

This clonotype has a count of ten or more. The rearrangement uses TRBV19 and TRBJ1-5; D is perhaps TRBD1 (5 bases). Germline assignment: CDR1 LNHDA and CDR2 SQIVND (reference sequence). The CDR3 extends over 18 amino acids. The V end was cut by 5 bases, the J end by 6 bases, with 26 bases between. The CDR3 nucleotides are TGTGCCAGTAGTTCTGCGCCCCCGGGACGGGTGCTGGGTCAGCCCCAGCATTTT. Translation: CASSSAPPGRVLGQPQHF.

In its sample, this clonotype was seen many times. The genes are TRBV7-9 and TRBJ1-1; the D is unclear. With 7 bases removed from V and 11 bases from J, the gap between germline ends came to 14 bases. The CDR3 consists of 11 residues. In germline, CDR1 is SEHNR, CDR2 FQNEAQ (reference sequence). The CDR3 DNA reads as TGTGCCAGCACCCCCGCCCCTCGGGCTTTCTTT. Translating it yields CASTPAPRAFF.